This section outlines one T cell receptor beta chain sequence together with its context. This sample was included in a study of Tregs in tolerant kidney transplant recipients. The length of the CDR3 is 15 residues. Germline V gives CDR1 KGHSH, CDR2 LQKENI. J gave up 3 bases and V 0 bases, and 3 bases lay outside the gene matches. Only in-frame clones appear in the TCRdb table, and some are missing; sequencing was by immunoSEQ multiplex PCR. The repertoire holds over 50,000 clones, roughly 88% seen once, with about 2.1% in the top ten. The chain uses TRBV18 and TRBJ2-3; the match to TRBD2 covers 7 bases. The source is a human donor who received a combined kidney and bone marrow transplant. The sequences come from Tregs from blood, collected before the transplant. Written as DNA, the CDR3 is TGTGCCAGCTCACCACCGGCGGGGGTAACAGATACGCAGTATTTT. Its protein product is CASSPPAGVTDTQYF.